The clone carrying this T cell receptor (beta chain) was counted once. This record comes from a study of blood T cell repertoires in COVID-19. Study-wide background: T cells, B-cell-depleted T cells, or PBMCs supplied cDNA or gDNA.

Germline V gives CDR1 KGHDR, CDR2 SFDVKD. The CDR3 sequence is 16 residues long. V shed 4 bases, J shed 1 base, and the junction held 4 bases outside the gene matches. Original methodology: Nucleated cell counts were estimated from reference gene primer amplification. Data came from immunoSEQ multiplex PCR; TCRdb stores just in-frame clones and leaves some out. The DNA was the basis for D and trimming; V, J and clone size are from that table. The top ten hold roughly 0.92% of the sample, which has over 450,000 clones, nearly 90% seen once. This sequence joins TRBV24-1 and TRBJ2-5; 11 bases fit TRBD2. This TCR was recovered from a man between 18 and 35 years old with COVID-19, enrolled during active disease. Sequenced sample: peripheral blood. The CDR3 DNA is TGTGCCACCAGTGACCCCGGGACTAGCGGCCAAGAGACCCAGTACTTC. This codes for CATSDPGTSGQETQYF.